These T cell receptor beta chains were read from a single sample in a study of spatial heterogeneity in lung cancer. TCRdb re-derived calls from the 5' RACE reads in MiXCR, one entry per CDR3 protein. The sample records tens of thousands of distinct CDR3 sequences, about an eighth being singletons. The material was PBMCs, obtained at surgery. The receptors were gathered from a male donor with early-stage non-small cell lung cancer. CDR3s include the opening cysteine and the closing phenylalanine or tryptophan. The D gene is left open where the match is weak. Expanded clones are given a class, and other clones once, few, many or no size at all.

V	D	J	size	CDR3	DNA
TRBV14	TRBD2	TRBJ2-3	many	CASSTREGRTDTQYF	TGTGCCAGCAGCACGCGGGAGGGCCGAACAGATACGCAGTATTTT
TRBV29-1	NA	TRBJ2-7	many	CSVVVRYEQYF	TGCAGCGTTGTAGTGCGGTACGAGCAGTACTTC
TRBV27	TRBD2	TRBJ2-5	NA	CASSRRGGTETQYF	TGTGCCAGCAGTCGGCGGGGAGGGACAGAGACCCAGTACTTC
TRBV2	NA	TRBJ1-5	many	CASRLNRAQPQHF	TGTGCCAGCAGGCTCAACAGGGCCCAGCCCCAGCATTTT
TRBV9	TRBD1	TRBJ2-7	many	CASSEDRDFYEQYF	TGTGCCAGCAGCGAAGACAGGGATTTCTACGAGCAGTACTTC
TRBV6-1	TRBD1	TRBJ2-1	few	CASRGQGIYNEQFF	TGTGCCAGCAGGGGACAGGGGATTTACAATGAGCAGTTCTTC
TRBV7-2	TRBD1	TRBJ2-7	NA	CASSLARTGIYEQYF	TGTGCCAGCAGCTTAGCGCGGACAGGAATCTACGAGCAGTACTTC
TRBV7-2	NA	TRBJ1-2	many	CASSPREGRSYGYTF	TGTGCCAGCAGCCCCCGGGAGGGGCGCTCCTATGGCTACACCTTC
TRBV7-9	NA	TRBJ2-3	few	CASSLDRTHSTDTQYF	TGTGCCAGCAGCTTAGACAGGACCCATAGCACAGATACGCAGTATTTT
TRBV25-1	NA	TRBJ2-5	few	CASSEPQGPQETQYF	TGTGCCAGCAGTGAGCCACAGGGTCCCCAAGAGACCCAGTACTTC
TRBV9	NA	TRBJ2-5	NA	CASSVAPSEQETQYF	TGTGCCAGCAGCGTAGCGCCTAGCGAACAAGAGACCCAGTACTTC
TRBV19	TRBD2	TRBJ2-7	NA	CASSIDLGLAGTSYEQYF	TGTGCCAGTAGTATAGATCTCGGACTAGCGGGGACCTCCTACGAGCAGTACTTC
TRBV2	NA	TRBJ2-7	once	CASSERTRPGEQYF	TGTGCCAGCAGTGAAAGGACTCGTCCTGGGGAGCAGTACTTC
TRBV20-1	TRBD2	TRBJ2-5	NA	CSAPTSGGATETQYF	TGCAGTGCTCCGACTAGCGGGGGGGCCACGGAGACCCAGTACTTC
TRBV10-3	NA	TRBJ2-2	few	CAISVPGGTGELFF	TGTGCCATCAGTGTCCCAGGGGGGACCGGGGAGCTGTTTTTT
TRBV5-6	NA	TRBJ1-1	many	CASIPGPGFTEAFF	TGTGCCAGCATTCCGGGCCCTGGGTTCACTGAAGCTTTCTTT
TRBV5-5	NA	TRBJ1-6	few	CASSLADGAYNSPLHF	TGTGCCAGCAGCTTGGCTGACGGGGCCTATAATTCACCCCTCCACTTT
TRBV7-9	NA	TRBJ2-7	NA	CALDRGALEQYF	TGTGCCTTGGACAGAGGGGCCCTCGAGCAGTACTTC
TRBV7-2	NA	TRBJ1-3	NA	CASSYFPRHSGNTIYF	TGTGCCAGCAGCTATTTCCCCCGACACTCTGGAAACACCATATATTTT
TRBV21-1	NA	TRBJ1-1	few	CASSKEGTGGCIWITEAFF	TGTGCCAGCAGCAAAGAGGGAACAGGGGGCTGTATTTGGATTACTGAAGCTTTCTTT
TRBV10-3	NA	TRBJ2-3	many	CAISRTVSTDTQYF	TGTGCCATCAGTCGGACAGTTTCCACAGATACGCAGTATTTT
TRBV6-5	TRBD1	TRBJ2-7	NA	CASSYSAQGANYEQYF	TGTGCCAGCAGTTACTCGGCGCAGGGGGCGAACTACGAGCAGTACTTC
TRBV28	NA	TRBJ2-3	many	CASSLSGGRDTQYF	TGTGCCAGCAGTTTGAGTGGTGGGAGAGATACGCAGTATTTT
TRBV29-1	NA	TRBJ2-5	many	CSVEKRRRETQYF	TGCAGCGTAGAAAAGCGGAGACGGGAGACCCAGTACTTC
TRBV12-3/TRBV12-4	TRBD1	TRBJ1-1	NA	CASTEAGGIRGTEAFF	TGTGCCAGCACCGAAGCAGGGGGCATCAGAGGCACTGAAGCTTTCTTT
TRBV5-1	TRBD1	TRBJ1-6	few	CASRNGAGGHSPLHF	TGCGCCAGCCGAAATGGGGCAGGGGGACATTCACCCCTCCACTTT
TRBV7-9	TRBD2	TRBJ2-5	NA	CASVSGRVGETQYF	TGTGCCAGCGTAAGCGGGAGGGTAGGAGAGACCCAGTACTTC
TRBV7-9	TRBD1	TRBJ2-5	NA	CASSPWTGGETQYF	TGTGCCAGCAGCCCTTGGACAGGGGGAGAGACCCAGTACTTC
TRBV29-1	NA	TRBJ2-1	few	CSGKEGSYNEQFF	TGCAGCGGAAAGGAGGGCTCCTACAATGAGCAGTTCTTC
TRBV28	NA	TRBJ1-4	few	CATGGAALKLFF	TGTGCCACCGGAGGGGCTGCGTTAAAACTGTTTTTT
TRBV6-2/TRBV6-3	TRBD2	TRBJ2-3	NA	CASSYSTSLADFTDTQYF	TGTGCCAGCAGTTACTCGACATCGCTAGCGGATTTCACAGATACGCAGTATTTT
TRBV6-2/TRBV6-3	TRBD1	TRBJ2-1	many	CASSYRTGTYNEQFF	TGTGCCAGCAGTTATAGGACAGGGACCTACAATGAGCAGTTCTTC
TRBV6-6	TRBD2	TRBJ2-1	NA	CASSGGGRATDEQFF	TGTGCCAGCAGCGGGGGGGGCAGGGCCACGGATGAGCAGTTCTTC
TRBV7-2	NA	TRBJ2-3	NA	CASSLGGVSSTDTQYF	TGTGCCAGCAGCTTAGGCGGGGTATCTAGCACAGATACGCAGTATTTT
TRBV12-3/TRBV12-4	NA	TRBJ2-1	few	CASSLTGTSYNEQFF	TGTGCCAGCAGTTTAACCGGTACATCCTACAATGAGCAGTTCTTC
TRBV29-1	TRBD1	TRBJ2-3	few	CSVEKQGIVTDTQYF	TGCAGCGTTGAAAAACAGGGGATTGTGACAGATACGCAGTATTTT
TRBV20-1	TRBD1	TRBJ1-2	many	CSARVRDRGQSGYTF	TGCAGTGCTAGAGTCCGGGACAGGGGGCAGAGCGGCTACACCTTC
TRBV7-9	TRBD2	TRBJ2-7	NA	CASSLAGVLTEQYF	TGTGCCAGCAGCCTAGCGGGAGTTTTGACCGAGCAGTACTTC
TRBV5-8	NA	TRBJ2-7	few	CASSLGGPTYEQYF	TGTGCCAGCAGCTTGGGGGGCCCGACCTACGAGCAGTACTTC
TRBV5-1	NA	TRBJ2-1	few	CASSPDHEQFF	TGCGCCAGCAGCCCAGACCATGAGCAGTTCTTC
TRBV7-8	NA	TRBJ2-3	many	CASIENGIATDTQYF	TGTGCCAGCATCGAGAATGGAATCGCCACAGATACGCAGTATTTT
TRBV6-5	NA	TRBJ2-1	many	CATVRSRYGNEQFF	TGTGCCACCGTTCGTAGTAGATACGGCAATGAGCAGTTCTTC
TRBV7-9	NA	TRBJ2-3	NA	CASSLLSSTDSDTQYF	TGTGCCAGCAGCTTATTATCTAGCACAGATTCCGATACGCAGTATTTT
TRBV28	NA	TRBJ2-5	few	CASRGGLASETQYF	TGTGCCAGCAGGGGAGGTCTAGCCAGCGAGACCCAGTACTTC
TRBV7-9	TRBD2	TRBJ2-7	NA	CASSLALAGGYEQYF	TGTGCCAGCAGCTTAGCGCTAGCGGGAGGCTACGAGCAGTACTTC
TRBV5-1	NA	TRBJ2-7	NA	CASTRLQGGNYEQYF	TGCGCCAGCACCCGGCTCCAGGGGGGAAACTACGAGCAGTACTTC
TRBV6-6	TRBD1	TRBJ1-2	few	CASSYTGTGEPNYGYTF	TGTGCCAGCAGTTACACCGGGACAGGTGAACCTAACTATGGCTACACCTTC
TRBV20-1	NA	TRBJ1-5	NA	CSAPEIGWSNQPQHF	TGCAGTGCTCCAGAGATTGGGTGGAGCAATCAGCCCCAGCATTTT
TRBV27	NA	TRBJ2-2	few	CASSRRAGTGELFF	TGTGCCAGCAGCAGGAGGGCCGGAACCGGGGAGCTGTTTTTT
TRBV13	TRBD2	TRBJ2-1	NA	CASIPTSGTIEQFF	TGTGCCAGCATCCCGACTAGCGGGACGATTGAGCAGTTCTTC
TRBV12-3/TRBV12-4	NA	TRBJ2-1	NA	CASRQYGEQFF	TGTGCCAGCAGGCAGTACGGTGAGCAGTTCTTC
TRBV20-1	NA	TRBJ1-5	NA	CSASDDQPQHF	TGCAGTGCCTCGGACGATCAGCCCCAGCATTTT
TRBV3-1	NA	TRBJ1-2	few	CASSQDFGGRGYTF	TGTGCCAGCAGCCAAGATTTCGGGGGCCGTGGCTACACCTTC
TRBV24-1	TRBD1	TRBJ1-2	NA	CATSAGTGVGGYTF	TGTGCCACCAGCGCCGGGACAGGGGTCGGGGGCTACACCTTC
TRBV29-1	TRBD1	TRBJ1-6	many	CSVRIGTANNSPLHF	TGCAGCGTTAGAATCGGGACAGCTAATAATTCACCCCTCCACTTT
TRBV29-1	TRBD1	TRBJ1-3	few	CSVDPGGRGNTIYF	TGCAGCGTTGACCCAGGGGGCAGAGGAAACACCATATATTTT